Following are 3 T cell receptor beta chains from one sample sequenced in a study of blood T cells in healthy people across ages. The use of a sample-barcoded 5' primer and a J-beta primer mix characterized a second PCR of roughly 7 to 11 cycles. In TCRdb, the 5' RACE reads were re-called with MiXCR into one record per CDR3 protein. The data show approximately 400,000 distinct CDR3 sequences, roughly half seen once. Sequenced material: blood. The receptor source for this set is a man between 60 and 75 years old in good health.

This chain connects TRBV5-1 to TRBJ1-2; D is undetermined. CDR3 length equals 13 residues. Looked up from germline, CDR1 is SGHRS and CDR2 is YFSETQ. V was clipped by 1 base and J by 4 bases, with 8 bases between them. The CDR3: CASSLPGTYGYTF. The CDR3 DNA reads TGCGCCAGCAGCTTGCCAGGCACCTATGGCTACACCTTC.

The chain couples TRBV11-3 to TRBJ2-5, with unresolved D. Germline loops: CDR1 SGHNT, CDR2 YENEEA. Trimming took off 1 base at V and 11 bases at J, with 23 bases between the two ends. The CDR3 is 16 amino acids. In DNA, the CDR3 is TGTGCCAGCAGCTTAGGCAGAGCGATCTCCTACAATGAGCAGTACTTC. Its translation: CASSLGRAISYNEQYF.

The chain uses TRBV7-3 and TRBJ1-2, with 7 bases identical to TRBD1. V dropped 3 bases and J dropped 8; count of bases not matched to a gene: 9. This CDR3 is built from 14 residues. Germline V gives CDR1 SGHTA, CDR2 FQGTGA. Here the CDR3 DNA reads TGTGCCAGCAGCTTCTACCGGGACAGCGGGGGCTACACCTTC. Translation gives CASSFYRDSGGYTF.